This entry lists 20 T cell receptor beta chains sequenced from one sample in a study of T-cell reconstitution after alpha-beta-depleted transplantation in children. Unique molecular identifiers tagged the TCRbeta library. TCRdb itself ran the PCR reads through MiXCR, one entry per CDR3 protein. The sample includes 280,000 or so distinct CDR3 sequences, more than 9% of them seen just once. The source was peripheral blood, collected 180 days after TCRalphabeta/CD19-depleted stem cell transplant. The receptors were sampled from a male patient aged 2 to 10 who had a stem cell transplant for chronic granulomatous disease, so the T cells may come from the graft donor.

This clonotype was seen many times. The rearrangement uses TRBV18 and TRBJ1-2; TRBD1 might be the D (6 bases). CDR1 and CDR2 (germline): KGHSH, LQKENI. The CDR3 is 13 amino acids. Trimming shortened V by 1 base and J by 6 bases, and 9 bases separated the two germline ends. Written as DNA, the CDR3 is TGTGCCAGCTCACCACAGGGACAAAATGGCTACACCTTC. Translated: CASSPQGQNGYTF.

This clonotype occurred many times. The CDR3 here is CASSYGGIGTDTQYF. The CDR3 DNA reads TGTGCCAGCAGCTACGGGGGGATTGGCACAGATACGCAGTATTTT. This rearrangement joins TRBV7-2 to TRBJ2-3, with 7 bases matching TRBD2. CDR1 and CDR2 from the germline V gene are SGHTA and FQGNSA. Trimming removed 4 bases from V and 1 base from J; junction bases left unmatched: 5. The CDR3 length is 15 residues.

In its sample, this clonotype was seen many times. The J gene is TRBJ2-5, the V gene TRBV7-2; D call uncertain. The CDR3 is 15 residues long. Germline V gives CDR1 SGHTA, CDR2 FQGNSA. V was pared by 1 base and J by 5 bases, with 14 bases between. The CDR3 DNA is TGTGCCAGCAGCTTAGGTCACCCGGCGAGGGAGACCCAGTACTTC. As protein: CASSLGHPARETQYF.

This clonotype was counted ten times or more. The chain recombines TRBV29-1 with TRBJ2-5; 7 bases align to TRBD1. V lost 5 bases to trimming and J lost 2 bases; unmatched junction nucleotides: 5. The CDR3 spans 13 residues. Germline V gene lookup returns CDR1 SQVTM and CDR2 ANQGSEA. The CDR3 nucleotides read TGCAGCGTTCCACAGGGGCCTCAAGAGACCCAGTACTTC. It is translated as CSVPQGPQETQYF.

A word on this clonotype: A much bigger clone sits one base away, suggesting this may be a read error. The chain uses TRBV9 and TRBJ2-6, with D tentatively TRBD2 (7 bases). Germline lookup yields CDR1 SGDLS and CDR2 YYNGEE. This CDR3 region has 20 residues. Trimming took 4 bases from V and 1 from J, leaving 24 bases between them. The CDR3 region has the DNA TGTGCCAGCAGCCCTCACTGGGGGGGCAGTCGGTCATCTGGGGCCAACGTCCTGACTTTC. It translates to CASSPHWGGSRSSGANVLTF.

This clonotype was counted at least ten times. The genes are TRBV20-1 and TRBJ2-1; D gene ambiguous. The V and J ends lost 2 bases and 3 bases respectively, with 5 bases between them. This CDR3 has 12 amino acids. CDR1 and CDR2 (germline): DFQATT, SNEGSKA (reference sequence). The CDR3 reads CSARSFYNEQFF. The CDR3 DNA reads TGCAGTGCTAGATCTTTCTACAATGAGCAGTTCTTC.

V usage is TRBV20-1 and J usage is TRBJ2-4; D remains ambiguous. This CDR3 has 13 amino acids. The germline CDR1 and CDR2 sequences are DFQATT and SNEGSKA (reference sequence). Trimming stripped 7 bases from V and 0 bases from J, with 10 bases between. CDR3 region: CSVATGAKNIQYF. The CDR3 nucleotides are TGCAGTGTCGCGACGGGAGCCAAAAACATTCAGTACTTC.

Concerning this clonotype itself: A read error is possible here, since a much larger clone lies one base away. The chain recombines TRBV20-1 with TRBJ2-1, with 8 bases aligning to TRBD2. CDR1 is DFQATT, CDR2 SNEGSKA, per germline (reference sequence). The CDR3 covers 16 residues. J gave up 7 bases and V 3 bases, and 14 bases lay outside the gene matches. The CDR3 nucleotides are TGCAGTGCTAGTGTCGTACGGGGGGGTCAGACAAATGAGCAGTTCTTC. Protein: CSASVVRGGQTNEQFF.

This clonotype was counted ten times or more. The V call is TRBV5-1, the J call TRBJ2-4; 9 bases agree with TRBD1. J gave up 0 bases and V 0 bases, and 13 bases lay outside the gene matches. CDR1 and CDR2 (germline): SGHRS, YFSETQ. CDR3 size: 20 residues. The CDR3 sequence: CASSLVLGTGILLAKNIQYF. CDR3 coding DNA: TGCGCCAGCAGCTTGGTCCTCGGGACAGGGATATTACTAGCCAAAAACATTCAGTACTTC. The whole variable domain, filled in from reference TRBV5-1 and TRBJ2-4, reads KAGVTQTPRYLIKTRGQQVTLSCSPISGHRSVSWYQQTPGQGLQFLFEYFSETQRNKGNFPGRFSGRQFSNSRSEMNVSTLELGDSALYLCASSLVLGTGILLAKNIQYFGAGTRLSVL.

Ten or more counts support this clonotype. This chain connects TRBV20-1 to TRBJ1-2, with D perhaps matching TRBD1 (6 bases). Germline V CDR1 and CDR2: DFQATT, SNEGSKA (reference sequence). V was trimmed by 4 bases and J by 5 bases, leaving 14 bases between them. The CDR3 is 13 amino acids. The CDR3: CSATTGHGYGYTF. CDR3 DNA sequence: TGCAGTGCTACTACGGGACACGGATATGGCTACACCTTC.

Of note for this clonotype: A much bigger clone sits one base away, suggesting this may be a read error. The chain couples TRBV7-9 to TRBJ2-2, with D maybe TRBD2 (7 bases). The V end was cut by 7 bases, the J end by 9 bases, with 21 bases between. There are 15 residues in the CDR3. The germline V gene has CDR1 SEHNR and CDR2 FQNEAQ (reference sequence). In nucleotides, the CDR3 is TGTGCCAGCACCCCATTGGGGGGGGCTAGCCGGGAGCTGTTTTTT. It is translated as CASTPLGGASRELFF.

This clonotype was seen a single time. Relative to the germline gene, one junction end is altered; a read error may explain this. This chain uses TRBV20-1 with TRBJ2-4; tentatively, D is TRBD1 (5 bases). CDR1 and CDR2 (germline): DFQATT, SNEGSKA (reference sequence). This CDR3 spans 12 amino acids. CDR3 protein: CSASGFRNIQSF. The CDR3 DNA follows: TGCAGTGCTTCAGGGTTTCGGAACATTCAGTCCTTC.

This clonotype was observed a few times. V and J are TRBV30 and TRBJ2-7; TRBD2 is a possible D gene (5 bases). This CDR3 comprises 12 residues. V was trimmed by 1 base and J by 7 bases, leaving 11 bases between them. Germline CDR1 reads GTSNPN; CDR2 reads SVGIG (reference sequence). CDR3 sequence (DNA): TGTGCCTGGAGTGAACAGACGGGGGAGCAGTACTTC. Translated, it gives CAWSEQTGEQYF.

This clonotype was found many times. One end of the junction does not line up with germline, which may come from a read error. The rearrangement uses TRBV2 and TRBJ1-4; D is ambiguous. This CDR3 has 15 residues. Per the germline V gene, CDR1 is SNHLY and CDR2 is FYNNEI. CDR3 amino acids: CASSEDTTTNEKLFF. The CDR3 DNA reads as TGTGCCAGCAGCGAAGACACGACAACTAATGAAAAACTGTTTTTT. The full variable domain, in which reference TRBV2 and TRBJ1-4 provide the parts outside the CDR3, is EPEVTQTPSHQVTQMGQEVILRCVPISNHLYFYWYRQILGQKVEFLVSFYNNEISEKSEIFDDQFSVERPDGSNFTLKIRSTKLEDSAMYFCASSEDTTTNEKLFFGSGTQLSVL.

The rearrangement uses TRBV5-4 and TRBJ2-3; no firm D call. Looked up from germline, CDR1 is SGHNT and CDR2 is YYREEE (reference sequence). V dropped 6 bases and J dropped 6 bases, with 14 bases sitting between them. This CDR3 comprises 13 residues. CDR3 residues: CASNMLYGDTQYF. For the CDR3, the DNA is TGTGCCAGCAACATGCTATACGGGGATACGCAGTATTTT. Full variable domain (rest looked up from reference TRBV5-4 and TRBJ2-3): ETGVTQSPTHLIKTRGQQVTLRCSSQSGHNTVSWYQQALGQGPQFIFQYYREEENGRGNFPPRFSGLQFPNYSSELNVNALELDDSALYLCASNMLYGDTQYFGPGTRLTVL.

This clonotype was detected only once. This sequence may be a read error, since a much larger clone differs from it by one base. The chain has TRBV6-2 or TRBV6-3 and TRBJ1-5; maybe TRBD1 (5 bases). CDR1 and CDR2 from the germline V gene are MNHEY and SVGEGT. The CDR3 totals 13 residues. The CDR3 DNA reads as TGTGCCAGCAGACAGGTGGGCAATCATCCCCAGCATTTT. It encodes CASRQVGNHPQHF.

Notes on this clonotype: A much more abundant neighbour one base away suggests this may be a read error. The chain combines TRBV24-1 with TRBJ2-3; maybe TRBD1 (6 bases). CDR3 length: 13 amino acids. Germline values: CDR1 KGHDR, CDR2 SFDVKD. The CDR3 coding sequence is TGTGCCACCACACAGGGCCGCACATATACGCAGTATTTT. This translates into CATTQGRTYTQYF.

This clonotype was observed many times. The rearrangement joins TRBV10-3 to TRBJ2-4, with no clear D. Between the trimmed V and J ends, which lost 2 bases and 6 bases, there was a span of 17 bases. The CDR3 loop spans 16 amino acids. CDR1 and CDR2 (germline): ENHRY, SYGVKD. CDR3 bases: TGTGCCATCAGTGAGAAACAGTTAAACACGGGAAACATTCAGTACTTC. This encodes CAISEKQLNTGNIQYF.

This clonotype was picked up many times. The chain employs TRBV20-1 and TRBJ2-5; 7 bases agree with TRBD2. The V gene's germline CDR1 is DFQATT and CDR2 SNEGSKA (reference sequence). The trim removed 1 base at V and 1 base at J, leaving 3 bases unmatched. This CDR3 comprises 14 residues. CDR3 protein: CSARGGGAQETQYF. CDR3 bases: TGCAGTGCTAGAGGGGGAGGGGCCCAAGAGACCCAGTACTTC.

As for this clonotype: Given a much more abundant clone one base away, this may be a read error. The chain is built from TRBV7-3 and TRBJ1-3; D ambiguous. The CDR3 runs to 14 residues. Trimming took off 8 bases at V and 0 bases at J, with 11 bases between the two ends. The germline V gene has CDR1 SGHTA and CDR2 FQGTGA. CDR3 sequence reads: CASGMDYSGNTIYF. In DNA, the CDR3 is TGTGCCAGCGGAATGGATTACTCTGGAAACACCATATATTTT.